The rows below give T cell receptor beta chains drawn from one sample of a study of T cell responses to AZD1222 COVID-19 vaccine. Some clones are missing from TCRdb's copy, which holds only in-frame ones; the method was immunoSEQ multiplex PCR. The profile shows roughly 140,000 clones, around 90% of them singletons. The sequenced sample was peripheral blood, obtained on day 0 of AZD1222 vaccination. The receptors were sampled from an adult in good health. CDR3s include the opening cysteine and the closing phenylalanine or tryptophan. D genes are given only for firm matches. Size tells how often a clone was seen (once, few, many) or the class of an expanded clone, and some rows leave it out.

J gene | clone size | D gene | V gene | CDR3 DNA | CDR3 protein
TRBJ1-5 | . | . | TRBV9 | TGTGCCAGCAGCTCCAATGACAATCAGCCCCAGCATTTT | CASSSNDNQPQHF
TRBJ2-7 | . | . | TRBV15 | TGTGCCACCAGCAGAGACAGGGGCAGGGACGGCGAGCAGTACTTC | CATSRDRGRDGEQYF
TRBJ2-1 | few | TRBD1 | TRBV5-1 | TGCGCCAGCAGCGGACAGGATAGCTCCTACAATGAGCAGTTCTTC | CASSGQDSSYNEQFF
TRBJ2-7 | . | . | TRBV5-4 | TGTGCCAGCAGCTTGGGGGCAGTAGGGGTGCAGTACTTC | CASSLGAVGVQYF
TRBJ2-7 | . | . | TRBV27 | TGTGCCAGCACCCAGGTGGGGGCTAGCGGCAACTACGAGCAGTACTTC | CASTQVGASGNYEQYF
TRBJ1-6 | once | . | TRBV6-5 | TGTGCCAGCATGGGGAACAGGGACTATAATTCACCCCTCCACTTT | CASMGNRDYNSPLHF
TRBJ1-3 | . | TRBD1 | TRBV11-2 | TGTGCCAGCGGGTGGACAGGGACTGGAAACACCATATATTTT | CASGWTGTGNTIYF
TRBJ2-6 | . | . | TRBV7-9 | TGTGCCAGCAGCTTAGGAGTTTTAGGACAACACTCTGGGGCCAACGTCCTGACTTTC | CASSLGVLGQHSGANVLTF
TRBJ2-7 | . | TRBD2 | TRBV6-6 | TGTGCCAGCACCTCAGTGGGTAGCGGGTACGAGCAGTACTTC | CASTSVGSGYEQYF
TRBJ2-3 | . | . | TRBV5-1 | TGCGCCAGCAGCTTGGAGTCTAGCCCATCCACAGATACGCAGTATTTT | CASSLESSPSTDTQYF
TRBJ2-3 | . | TRBD2 | TRBV6-2/TRBV6-3 | TGTGCCAGCAGTTACTCTGGGACTAGCGGGACCGGCACAGATACGCAGTATTTT | CASSYSGTSGTGTDTQYF
TRBJ2-3 | . | . | TRBV9 | TGTGCCAGCAGCGTAGCTATTGACGGCGGTACGCAGTATTTT | CASSVAIDGGTQYF
TRBJ2-7 | . | . | TRBV6-5 | TGTGCCAGCAGTCCCGGGGGGACAGAGTACGAGCAGTACTTC | CASSPGGTEYEQYF
TRBJ2-3 | . | TRBD2 | TRBV10-2 | TGCGCCAGCAGCCTATCGGGGGGAGTCCGCGCAGATACGCAGTATTTT | CASSLSGGVRADTQYF
TRBJ1-5 | . | . | TRBV7-9 | TGTGCCAGCAGCTTTTCAGGAGCCAGCAATCAGCCCCAGCATTTT | CASSFSGASNQPQHF